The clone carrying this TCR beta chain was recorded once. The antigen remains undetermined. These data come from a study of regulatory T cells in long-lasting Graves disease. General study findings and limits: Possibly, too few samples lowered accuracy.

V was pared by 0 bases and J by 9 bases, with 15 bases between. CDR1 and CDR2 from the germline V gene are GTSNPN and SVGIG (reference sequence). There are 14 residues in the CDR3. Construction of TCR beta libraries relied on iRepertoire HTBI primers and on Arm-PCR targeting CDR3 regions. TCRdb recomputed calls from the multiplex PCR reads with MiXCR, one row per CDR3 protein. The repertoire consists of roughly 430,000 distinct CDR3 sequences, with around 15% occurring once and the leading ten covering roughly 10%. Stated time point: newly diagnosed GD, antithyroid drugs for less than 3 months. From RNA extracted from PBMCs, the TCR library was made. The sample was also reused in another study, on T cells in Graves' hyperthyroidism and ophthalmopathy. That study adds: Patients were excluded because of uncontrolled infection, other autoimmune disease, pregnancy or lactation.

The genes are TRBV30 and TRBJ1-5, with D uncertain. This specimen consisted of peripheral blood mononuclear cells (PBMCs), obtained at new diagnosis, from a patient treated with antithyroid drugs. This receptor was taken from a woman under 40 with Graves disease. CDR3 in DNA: TGTGCCTGGAGTGTATCGAGTGTTGATTCGCCCCAGCATTTT. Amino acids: CAWSVSSVDSPQHF.